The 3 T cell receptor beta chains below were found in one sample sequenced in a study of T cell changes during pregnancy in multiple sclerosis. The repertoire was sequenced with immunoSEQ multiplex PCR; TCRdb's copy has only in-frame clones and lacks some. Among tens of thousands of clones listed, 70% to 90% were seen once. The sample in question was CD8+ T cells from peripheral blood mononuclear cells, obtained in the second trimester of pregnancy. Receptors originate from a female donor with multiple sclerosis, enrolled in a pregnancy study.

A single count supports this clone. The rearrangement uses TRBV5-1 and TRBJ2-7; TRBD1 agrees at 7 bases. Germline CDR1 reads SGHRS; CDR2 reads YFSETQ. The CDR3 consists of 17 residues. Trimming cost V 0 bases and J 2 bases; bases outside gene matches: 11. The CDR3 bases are TGCGCCAGCAGCTTGGTTAAAGCATTTGGGACAGCCTACGAGCAGTACTTC. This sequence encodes CASSLVKAFGTAYEQYF. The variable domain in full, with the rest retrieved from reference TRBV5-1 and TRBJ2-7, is KAGVTQTPRYLIKTRGQQVTLSCSPISGHRSVSWYQQTPGQGLQFLFEYFSETQRNKGNFPGRFSGRQFSNSRSEMNVSTLELGDSALYLCASSLVKAFGTAYEQYFGPGTRLTVT.

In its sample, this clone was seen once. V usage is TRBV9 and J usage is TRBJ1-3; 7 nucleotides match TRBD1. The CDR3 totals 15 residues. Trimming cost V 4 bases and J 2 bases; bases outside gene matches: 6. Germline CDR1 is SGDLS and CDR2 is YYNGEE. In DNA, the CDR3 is TGTGCCAGCAGCTCAGGACAGGCAGCTGGAAACACCATATATTTT. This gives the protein CASSSGQAAGNTIYF.

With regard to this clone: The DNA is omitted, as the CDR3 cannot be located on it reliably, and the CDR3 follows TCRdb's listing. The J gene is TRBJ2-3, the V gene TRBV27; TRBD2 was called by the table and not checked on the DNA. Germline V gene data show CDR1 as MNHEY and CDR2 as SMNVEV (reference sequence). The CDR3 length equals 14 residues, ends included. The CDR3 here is CASSSILAQRTQYF.